This TCR beta chain was obtained from a study of T cells in women clearing cervical HPV infection. Study information: Case blood drawn at lesion detection; control blood after infection cleared.

immunoSEQ multiplex PCR used an average of about 1.3 ug genomic DNA. TCRdb's copy holds only in-frame clones and misses some; the assay was immunoSEQ multiplex PCR. The listing records roughly 8,300 clones. Study-level findings and limits: Combining TCR richness with V gene abundances gave approximately 0.8 AUC.

In germline, CDR1 is SGHRS, CDR2 YFSETQ. This CDR3 has 16 residues. Germline trimming cut 0 bases from V and 5 bases from J; bases unmatched to any gene: 6. By frequency, this clone is medium-sized (0.01 to 0.1%). Its antigen is unknown. From the germline J gene comes the end of the CDR3, since the read stops 3 residues before it. Prevalent HPV16 infections were excluded; only incident single HPV16 infections included. Sequences were obtained from blood buffy coat. The V and J genes are TRBV5-1 and TRBJ1-1; 11 bases map to TRBD1. This TCR was sampled from a woman aged 18 to 75 with a cervical HPV16 infection that either progressed to CIN3+ or cleared (not recorded which). The covered CDR3 bases are TGCGCCAGCAGCTTGGACGGACAGGGGGCCTTTACTGAA. Protein product: CASSLDGQGAFTE. The full CDR3 sequence reads CASSLDGQGAFTEAFF.